The TCR beta chain under discussion was sequenced for a study of shared clonotypes between healthy human individuals. Germline lookup yields CDR1 MNHNS and CDR2 SASEGT. The CDR3 spans 16 residues. Trimming removed 1 base from V and 6 bases from J; junction bases left unmatched: 7. Using immunoSEQ multiplex PCR, the repertoire was profiled, and TCRdb retains in-frame clones only, with some absent. The table shows 530,000 or so clones, with approximately 79% occurring only once. The sample comprised PBMCs. This sequence was found in a woman between 40 and 50 years old in good health. Some clones in this sample may be carry-over from other donors' samples. The V call is TRBV6-1, the J call TRBJ2-1; 9 bases align to TRBD1. DNA of the CDR3: TGTGCCAGCAGTGAAGGCCTGGGACAGGGAGTCAATGAGCAGTTCTTC. It specifies CASSEGLGQGVNEQFF.